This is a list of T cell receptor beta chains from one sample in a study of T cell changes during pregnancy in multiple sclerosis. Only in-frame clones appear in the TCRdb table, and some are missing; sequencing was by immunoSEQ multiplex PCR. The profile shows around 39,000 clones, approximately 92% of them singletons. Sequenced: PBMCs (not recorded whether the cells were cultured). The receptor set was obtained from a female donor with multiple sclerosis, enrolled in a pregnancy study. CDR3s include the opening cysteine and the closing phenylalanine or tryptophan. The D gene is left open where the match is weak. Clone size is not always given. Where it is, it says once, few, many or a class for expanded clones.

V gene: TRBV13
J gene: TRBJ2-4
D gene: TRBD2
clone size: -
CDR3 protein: CASRDGLAPSGNIQYF
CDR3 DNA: TGTGCCAGCAGGGACGGACTAGCGCCCTCAGGGAACATTCAGTACTTC

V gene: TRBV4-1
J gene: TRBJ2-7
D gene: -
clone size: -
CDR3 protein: CASSQVGPGEQYF
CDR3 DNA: TGCGCCAGCAGCCAAGTAGGACCGGGGGAGCAGTACTTC

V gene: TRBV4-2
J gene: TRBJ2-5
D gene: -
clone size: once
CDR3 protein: CASSQERLGQPTRDQYF
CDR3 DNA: TGTGCCAGCAGCCAAGAACGTTTGGGACAGCCGACTAGAGACCAGTACTTC

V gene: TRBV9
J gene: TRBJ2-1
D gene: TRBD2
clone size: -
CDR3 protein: CASSVYASGSLNEQFF
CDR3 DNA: TGTGCCAGCAGCGTGTACGCTAGCGGGAGTTTGAATGAGCAGTTCTTC

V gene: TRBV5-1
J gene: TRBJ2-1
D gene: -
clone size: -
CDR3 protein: CASSLDGGLTYNEQFF
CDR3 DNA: TGCGCCAGCAGCTTGGATGGGGGGCTAACCTACAATGAGCAGTTCTTC

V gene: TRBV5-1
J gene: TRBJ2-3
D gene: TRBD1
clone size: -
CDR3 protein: CASSLQGRVAVDTQYF
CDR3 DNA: TGCGCCAGCAGCTTACAGGGGAGAGTTGCTGTAGATACGCAGTATTTT

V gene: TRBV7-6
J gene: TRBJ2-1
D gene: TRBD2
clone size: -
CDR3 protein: CASSLGLADSYNEQFF
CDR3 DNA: TGTGCCAGCAGCTTAGGGCTAGCGGACTCCTACAATGAGCAGTTCTTC

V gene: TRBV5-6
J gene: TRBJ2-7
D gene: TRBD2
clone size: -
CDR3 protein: CASSLASGKGYEQYF
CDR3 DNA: TGTGCCAGCAGCTTGGCTAGCGGGAAGGGCTACGAGCAGTACTTC

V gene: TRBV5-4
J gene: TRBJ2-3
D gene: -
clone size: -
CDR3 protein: CASSLRDVGADTQYF
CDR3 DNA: TGTGCCAGCAGCTTACGGGATGTTGGCGCAGATACGCAGTATTTT

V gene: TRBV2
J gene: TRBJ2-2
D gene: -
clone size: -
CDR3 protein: CASSEGPRELFF
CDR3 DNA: TGTGCCAGCAGTGAAGGCCCTAGAGAGCTGTTTTTT

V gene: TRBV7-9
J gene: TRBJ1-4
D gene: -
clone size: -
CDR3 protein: CASSGAGKLFF
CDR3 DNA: TGTGCCAGCAGCGGGGCAGGAAAACTGTTTTTT

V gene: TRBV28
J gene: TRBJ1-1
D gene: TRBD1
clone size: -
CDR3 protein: CASSQGQGGTEAFF
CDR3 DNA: TGTGCCAGCAGTCAGGGACAGGGTGGCACTGAAGCTTTCTTT

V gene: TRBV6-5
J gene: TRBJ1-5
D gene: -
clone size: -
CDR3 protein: CASSRLGNSNQPQHF
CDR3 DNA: TGTGCCAGCAGTCGCCTAGGCAATAGCAATCAGCCCCAGCATTTT

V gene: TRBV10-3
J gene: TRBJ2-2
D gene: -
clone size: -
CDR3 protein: CAIASRDFTGELFF
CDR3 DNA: TGTGCCATCGCTTCCCGGGATTTCACCGGGGAGCTGTTTTTT

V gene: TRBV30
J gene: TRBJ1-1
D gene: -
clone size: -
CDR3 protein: CAWKGTGTPIEAFF
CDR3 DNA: TGTGCCTGGAAAGGAACCGGGACCCCTATTGAAGCTTTCTTT

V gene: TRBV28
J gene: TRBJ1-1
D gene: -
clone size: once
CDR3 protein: CASSFSRDTEAFF
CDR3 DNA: TGTGCCAGCAGTTTCTCGCGGGACACTGAAGCTTTCTTT

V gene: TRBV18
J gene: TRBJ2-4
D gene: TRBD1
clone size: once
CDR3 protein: CASSPDRGGINIQYF
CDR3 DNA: TGTGCCAGCTCACCAGACAGGGGTGGTATAAACATTCAGTACTTC

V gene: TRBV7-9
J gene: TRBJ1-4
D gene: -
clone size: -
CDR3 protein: CASSLVGEKLFF
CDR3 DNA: TGTGCCAGCAGCTTAGTAGGGGAAAAACTGTTTTTT

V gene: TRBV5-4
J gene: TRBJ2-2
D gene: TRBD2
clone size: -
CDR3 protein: CASSFTSGRATGELFF
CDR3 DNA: TGTGCCAGCAGCTTCACTAGCGGGAGGGCCACCGGGGAGCTGTTTTTT

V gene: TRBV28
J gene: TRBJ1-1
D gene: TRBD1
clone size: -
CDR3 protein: CASSFLTGGNTEAFF
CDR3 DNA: TGTGCCAGCAGTTTCTTGACAGGGGGCAACACTGAAGCTTTCTTT

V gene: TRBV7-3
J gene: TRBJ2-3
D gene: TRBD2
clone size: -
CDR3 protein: CASSLELRREGWGTDTQYF
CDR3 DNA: TGTGCCAGCAGCTTAGAGTTACGGCGGGAGGGCTGGGGCACAGATACGCAGTATTTT

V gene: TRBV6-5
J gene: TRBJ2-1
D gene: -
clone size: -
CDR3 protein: CASSYGTLGNEQFF
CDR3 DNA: TGTGCCAGCAGTTACGGGACCCTTGGCAATGAGCAGTTCTTC

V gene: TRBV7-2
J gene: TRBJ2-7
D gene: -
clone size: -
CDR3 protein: CASSLSLLSYEQYF
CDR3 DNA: TGTGCCAGCAGCTTATCTCTACTGTCCTACGAGCAGTACTTC

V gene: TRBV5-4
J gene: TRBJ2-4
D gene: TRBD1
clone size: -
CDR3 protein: CASSHHFGDRVAKNIQYF
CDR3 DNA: TGTGCCAGCAGTCACCATTTCGGGGACAGGGTGGCCAAAAACATTCAGTACTTC

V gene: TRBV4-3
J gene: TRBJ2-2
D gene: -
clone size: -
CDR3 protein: CASSPDGTNTGELFF
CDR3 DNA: TGCGCCAGCAGCCCTGATGGGACGAACACCGGGGAGCTGTTTTTT

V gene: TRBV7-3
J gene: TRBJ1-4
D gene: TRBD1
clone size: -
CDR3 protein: CASSPGQGEKLFF
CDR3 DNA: TGTGCCAGCAGCCCCGGACAGGGAGAAAAACTGTTTTTT

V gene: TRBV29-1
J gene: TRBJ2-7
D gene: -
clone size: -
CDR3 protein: CSVVLQTVFYEQYF
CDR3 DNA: TGCAGCGTTGTTTTACAGACAGTATTCTACGAGCAGTACTTC

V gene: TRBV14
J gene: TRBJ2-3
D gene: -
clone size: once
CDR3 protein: CASSQAGTDTQYF
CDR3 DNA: TGTGCCAGCAGCCAAGCAGGGACAGATACGCAGTATTTT

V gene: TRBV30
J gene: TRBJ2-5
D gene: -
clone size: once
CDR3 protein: CAWSIKEAQYF
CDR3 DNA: TGTGCCTGGAGTATAAAGGAGGCCCAGTACTTC

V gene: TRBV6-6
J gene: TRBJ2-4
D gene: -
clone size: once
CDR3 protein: CASSPDLAKNIQYF
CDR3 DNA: TGTGCCAGCAGTCCAGACCTAGCAAAAAACATTCAGTACTTC

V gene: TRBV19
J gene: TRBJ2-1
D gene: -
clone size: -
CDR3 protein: CASSISSDNEQFF
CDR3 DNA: TGTGCCAGTAGTATTTCTAGCGACAATGAGCAGTTCTTC

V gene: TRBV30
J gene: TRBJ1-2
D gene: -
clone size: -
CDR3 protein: CAEGGVRNYGYTF
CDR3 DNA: TGTGCCGAAGGGGGGGTACGGAACTATGGCTACACCTTC

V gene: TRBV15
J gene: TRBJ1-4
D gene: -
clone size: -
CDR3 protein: CATSSRRTNEKLFF
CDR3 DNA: TGTGCCACCAGCAGTCGGCGGACTAATGAAAAACTGTTTTTT

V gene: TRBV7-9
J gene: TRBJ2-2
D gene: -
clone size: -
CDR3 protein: CASSLGEVKLFF
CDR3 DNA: TGTGCCAGCAGCTTAGGGGAGGTGAAGCTGTTTTTT

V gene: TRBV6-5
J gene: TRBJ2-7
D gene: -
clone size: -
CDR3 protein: CASSYQTGEQYF
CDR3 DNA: TGTGCCAGCAGTTACCAAACAGGCGAGCAGTACTTC

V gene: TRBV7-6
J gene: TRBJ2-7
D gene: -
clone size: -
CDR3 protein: CASSQPQREQYF
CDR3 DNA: TGTGCCAGCAGCCAGCCCCAGCGGGAGCAGTACTTC

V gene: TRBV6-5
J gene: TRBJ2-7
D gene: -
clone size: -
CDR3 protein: CASRPPLLGYYEQYF
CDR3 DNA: TGTGCCAGCAGACCCCCCTTACTAGGCTACTACGAGCAGTACTTC

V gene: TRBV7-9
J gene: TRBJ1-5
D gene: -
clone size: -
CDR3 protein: CASSSTQAGNQPQHF
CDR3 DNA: TGTGCCAGCAGCTCCACCCAAGCTGGCAATCAGCCCCAGCATTTT

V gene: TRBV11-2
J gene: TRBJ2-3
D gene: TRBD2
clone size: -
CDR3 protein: CASSSGDLGTDTQYF
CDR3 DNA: TGTGCCAGCTCGAGCGGGGATTTGGGCACAGATACGCAGTATTTT

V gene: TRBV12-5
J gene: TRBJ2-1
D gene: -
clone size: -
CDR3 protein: CASGSGSHNEQFF
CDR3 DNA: TGTGCTAGTGGTTCGGGGTCACACAATGAGCAGTTCTTC